The rows below give T cell receptor beta chains drawn from one sample of a study of T-cell memory formation after mild COVID-19. Using its own MiXCR run on the 5' RACE reads, TCRdb lists one record per CDR3 protein. The sample has some 320,000 distinct CDR3 sequences; more than 15% are singletons. Sequenced material: PBMCs or a T cell subset sorted from them (not recorded which). The receptors come from a man aged 18 to 29 who had mild COVID-19 (a few samples of this study predate the infection). Cell type and time point are not known. Each CDR3 is given with its conserved first and last residue. A D gene is named only where the DNA matches it firmly. Only part of the rows carry a size: once, few, many, or a class if the clone is expanded.

abundance,v_gene,j_gene,d_gene,CDR3nt,CDR3aa
NA,TRBV20-1,TRBJ2-3,NA,TGCAGTGCCACCCCCGTGGATCGCTACACAGATACGCAGTATTTT,CSATPVDRYTDTQYF
NA,TRBV6-6,TRBJ1-5,NA,TGTGCCAGCAGGCATGTCAGCGCCAATCAGCCCCAGCATTTT,CASRHVSANQPQHF
few,TRBV12-3/TRBV12-4,TRBJ2-2,NA,TGTGCCAGCAGTCCGGTTGTCGGGGAGCTGTTTTTT,CASSPVVGELFF
few,TRBV20-1,TRBJ2-5,TRBD2,TGCAGTGCTAGTGTGGCGGGGGTTCAAGAGACCCAGTACTTC,CSASVAGVQETQYF
many,TRBV7-9,TRBJ2-5,NA,TGTGCCAGCAGCTTCGGGACCGGCGGAGAGACCCAGTACTTC,CASSFGTGGETQYF
few,TRBV12-3/TRBV12-4,TRBJ1-5,TRBD1,TGTGCCAGCAGTGACAGGGCCGATCAGCCCCAGCATTTT,CASSDRADQPQHF
few,TRBV25-1,TRBJ2-2,NA,TGTGCCAGCAGTTTGAGACAGGCCACCGGGGAGCTGTTTTTT,CASSLRQATGELFF
NA,TRBV7-2,TRBJ2-3,NA,TGTGCCAGCAGCACCTCCCGACGCACAGATACGCAGTATTTT,CASSTSRRTDTQYF
NA,TRBV6-2/TRBV6-3,TRBJ2-5,TRBD2,TGTGCCAGCAGACTAGCGGGGGCGGGCGAGACCCAGTACTTC,CASRLAGAGETQYF
many,TRBV10-3,TRBJ2-3,TRBD1,TGTGCCACCACAGGGGATACAGACACAGATACGCAGTATTTT,CATTGDTDTDTQYF
NA,TRBV7-3,TRBJ2-3,TRBD2,TGTGCCAGCAGTTCAGGACTAGCGGGGGGGCCCCCAGATACGCAGTATTTT,CASSSGLAGGPPDTQYF
NA,TRBV5-6,TRBJ2-5,NA,TGTGCCAGCAGCTTAGTATTTACGGGGGAGACCCAGTACTTC,CASSLVFTGETQYF
NA,TRBV6-2/TRBV6-3,TRBJ1-1,NA,TGTGCCAGCAGTTCCAGAGCAGGGGAAACGAACACTGAAGCTTTCTTT,CASSSRAGETNTEAFF
NA,TRBV30,TRBJ1-6,NA,TGTGCCTGGAGTGGGGGGTATAATTCACCCCTCCACTTT,CAWSGGYNSPLHF
NA,TRBV4-3,TRBJ1-1,NA,TGCGCCAGCAGCCAAGTTTCTCCGAACACTGAAGCTTTCTTT,CASSQVSPNTEAFF
few,TRBV7-6,TRBJ1-2,NA,TGTGCCAGCAGCCCGACTAGACAGCTGGCTATTAGGCCCTATGGCTACACCTTC,CASSPTRQLAIRPYGYTF
NA,TRBV12-5,TRBJ1-1,TRBD1,TGTGCTAGTGGTTCGGGACAGCCCACTGAAGCTTTCTTT,CASGSGQPTEAFF
NA,TRBV5-1,TRBJ2-7,NA,TGCGCCAGCAGCTTTAGCCCGGTACAGCCCTACGAGCAGTACTTC,CASSFSPVQPYEQYF
NA,TRBV5-6,TRBJ1-4,TRBD1,TGTGCCAGCACCGAGACAGGGGGGGACCGGAGTGGGGAAAAACTGTTTTTT,CASTETGGDRSGEKLFF
NA,TRBV11-2,TRBJ1-2,NA,TGTGCCAGCAGCTTAGAGCGGGGTGGCTACACCTTC,CASSLERGGYTF
NA,TRBV29-1,TRBJ2-7,NA,TGCAGCGCCGCGGACGGCAGCTACGAGCAGTACTTC,CSAADGSYEQYF
few,TRBV9,TRBJ2-1,NA,TGTGCCAGCAGCGTAGGGGGGGCTTCCTACAATGAGCAGTTCTTC,CASSVGGASYNEQFF
NA,TRBV14,TRBJ2-2,NA,TGTGCCAGCAGCCAAGATAGGAGAGGGGAGCTGTTTTTT,CASSQDRRGELFF
few,TRBV5-1,TRBJ2-1,NA,TGCGCCAGCAGCTTGTCTACTGAGCAGTTCTTC,CASSLSTEQFF
many,TRBV29-1,TRBJ1-1,NA,TGCAGCGTTGCCCAACCAATAACCGAAGCTTTCTTT,CSVAQPITEAFF
few,TRBV5-1,TRBJ2-5,NA,TGCGCCAGCAGCTTCAGCCTGCCCCCAGGACAAGAGACCCAGTACTTC,CASSFSLPPGQETQYF
few,TRBV10-3,TRBJ2-1,NA,TGTGCCATCAGTAGCGGAGCCTACAATGAGCAGTTCTTC,CAISSGAYNEQFF
NA,TRBV24-1,TRBJ2-3,TRBD1,TGTGCCACCAGTGAGGGGGACAGGGGGCTCACAGATACGCAGTATTTT,CATSEGDRGLTDTQYF
NA,TRBV19,TRBJ2-3,TRBD1,TGTGCCAGTACTCTGACAGGGTTGGGCACAGATACGCAGTATTTT,CASTLTGLGTDTQYF
NA,TRBV7-2,TRBJ1-2,NA,TGTGCCAGCAGCGAACTACAGGGTGGGGTGCGGGGCTACACCTTC,CASSELQGGVRGYTF
few,TRBV7-3,TRBJ2-3,NA,TGTGCCAGCAGCTGGCGGGGAAGGACAGATACGCAGTATTTT,CASSWRGRTDTQYF
many,TRBV19,TRBJ2-4,NA,TGTGCCAGTAGTATTCCCCCAATTAACATTCAGTACTTC,CASSIPPINIQYF
NA,TRBV6-6,TRBJ2-3,NA,TGTGCCAGCAGTCCCGCCCTGGGGACCCCCTGGGGGAATACGCAGTATTTT,CASSPALGTPWGNTQYF
NA,TRBV5-1,TRBJ1-6,TRBD1,TGCGCCAGCAGCTTCTTTTTTGCCGGACAGGGTAATTCACCCCTCCACTTT,CASSFFFAGQGNSPLHF
NA,TRBV7-2,TRBJ1-5,NA,TGTGCCAGCAGCCCTACTGGGGGCTTTCCCCGTTCAGAGCATTTT,CASSPTGGFPRSEHF
NA,TRBV4-3,TRBJ2-3,NA,TGCGCCAGCAGCCAAGGGGGGGCCCCCAGGGATACGCAGTATTTT,CASSQGGAPRDTQYF
many,TRBV3-1,TRBJ2-7,NA,TGTGCCAGCAGCCAAGAGGGCGTGGACGAGCAGTACTTC,CASSQEGVDEQYF
few,TRBV11-2,TRBJ2-3,TRBD2,TGTGCCAGCAGCTCGCGGGGACTAGCGGGGTCGGGTACGCAGTATTTT,CASSSRGLAGSGTQYF
few,TRBV5-1,TRBJ2-1,NA,TGCGCCAGCAGCTTGAGCAGCGCGGGGATTGAGCAGTTCTTC,CASSLSSAGIEQFF
few,TRBV11-1,TRBJ2-1,NA,TGTGCCAGCAGCCTCCCTAGGGCTGACAATGAGCAGTTCTTC,CASSLPRADNEQFF
NA,TRBV5-1,TRBJ2-5,TRBD2,TGCGCCAGCAGCCCTGGGACTAGCGGGCTTCTGCGAGAGACCCAGTACTTC,CASSPGTSGLLRETQYF
many,TRBV29-1,TRBJ2-3,NA,TGCAGCGTTGTTCGTACCACTCTGGGAGATACGCAGTATTTT,CSVVRTTLGDTQYF
NA,TRBV20-1,TRBJ2-7,NA,TGCAGTGCCAGCCTGCCCAGGGGCCCCTACGAGCAGTACTTC,CSASLPRGPYEQYF
few,TRBV6-2/TRBV6-3,TRBJ2-5,NA,TGTGCCAGCAGTCAGGGGTACGGGACCCAGTACTTC,CASSQGYGTQYF
few,TRBV10-3,TRBJ2-7,NA,TGTGCCATCAGTGAGGGACGTTCCTCCTACGAGCAGTACTTC,CAISEGRSSYEQYF
NA,TRBV29-1,TRBJ2-3,TRBD2,TGCAGCGTTGTGACTAGCGGAAACACAGATACGCAGTATTTT,CSVVTSGNTDTQYF
NA,TRBV20-1,TRBJ2-7,NA,TGCAGTGCTTTCGATGGATCTAGAGTGGGCGAGCAGTACTTC,CSAFDGSRVGEQYF
many,TRBV5-1,TRBJ2-7,TRBD1,TGCGCCAGCAGCTGGACAGGGGCCTACGAGCAGTACTTC,CASSWTGAYEQYF
NA,TRBV5-1,TRBJ1-2,NA,TGCGCCAGCAGCTTGGTGGTTGGAGGGATAAACTATGGCTACACCTTC,CASSLVVGGINYGYTF
few,TRBV5-6,TRBJ2-1,NA,TGTGCCAGCAGCTCCTTGATCTCTAAAGGGGACAATGAGCAGTTCTTC,CASSSLISKGDNEQFF